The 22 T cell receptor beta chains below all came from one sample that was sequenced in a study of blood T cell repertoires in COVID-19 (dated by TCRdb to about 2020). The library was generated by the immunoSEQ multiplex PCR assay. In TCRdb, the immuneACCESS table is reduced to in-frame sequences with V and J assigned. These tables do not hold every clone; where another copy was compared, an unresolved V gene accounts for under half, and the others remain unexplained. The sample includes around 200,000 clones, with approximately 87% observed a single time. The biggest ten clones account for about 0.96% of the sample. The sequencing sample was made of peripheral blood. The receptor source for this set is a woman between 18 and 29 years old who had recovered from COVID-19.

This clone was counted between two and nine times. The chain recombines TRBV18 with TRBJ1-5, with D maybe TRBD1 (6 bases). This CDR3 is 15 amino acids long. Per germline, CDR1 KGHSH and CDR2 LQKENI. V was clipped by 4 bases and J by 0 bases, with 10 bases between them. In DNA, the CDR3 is TGTGCCAGCTCACTTTCGACAGGTAGCAATCAGCCCCAGCATTTT. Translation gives CASSLSTGSNQPQHF.

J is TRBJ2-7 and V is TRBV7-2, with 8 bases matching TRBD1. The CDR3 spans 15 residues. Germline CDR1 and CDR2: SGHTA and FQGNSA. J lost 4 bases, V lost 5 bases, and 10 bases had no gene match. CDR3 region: CASSPAGTGIYEQYF. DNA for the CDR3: TGTGCCAGCAGCCCCGCCGGGACAGGAATTTACGAGCAGTACTTC.

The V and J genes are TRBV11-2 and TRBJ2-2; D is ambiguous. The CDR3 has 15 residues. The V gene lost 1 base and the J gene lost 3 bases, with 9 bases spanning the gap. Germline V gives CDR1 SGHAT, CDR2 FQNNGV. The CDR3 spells CASSLGRSDTGELFF. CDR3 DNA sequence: TGTGCCAGCAGCTTAGGGAGATCGGACACCGGGGAGCTGTTTTTT.

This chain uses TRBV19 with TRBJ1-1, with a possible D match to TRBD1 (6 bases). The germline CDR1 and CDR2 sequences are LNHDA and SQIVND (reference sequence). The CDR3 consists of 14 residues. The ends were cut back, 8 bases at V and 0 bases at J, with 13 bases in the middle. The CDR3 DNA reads TGTGCCAGTTCTTATCAGGGGATGAACACTGAAGCTTTCTTT. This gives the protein CASSYQGMNTEAFF.

CDR3 in amino acids: CASSPKRAGTDTQYF. As DNA, the CDR3 is TGTGCCAGCAGCCCGAAGCGGGCGGGCACAGATACGCAGTATTTT. V is TRBV11-3 and J is TRBJ2-3; a weak D match, TRBD2 (6 bases). Per the germline V gene, CDR1 is SGHNT and CDR2 is YENEEA. The CDR3 contains 15 residues. The V end lost 5 bases, the J end lost 1 base, and 13 bases lay between the germline ends.

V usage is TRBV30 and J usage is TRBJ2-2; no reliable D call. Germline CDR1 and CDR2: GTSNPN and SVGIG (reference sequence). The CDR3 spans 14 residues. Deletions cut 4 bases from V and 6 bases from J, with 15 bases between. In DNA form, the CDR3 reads TGTGCCTGGACGACCGAGGTAGGAGCCGGGGAGCTGTTTTTT. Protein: CAWTTEVGAGELFF.

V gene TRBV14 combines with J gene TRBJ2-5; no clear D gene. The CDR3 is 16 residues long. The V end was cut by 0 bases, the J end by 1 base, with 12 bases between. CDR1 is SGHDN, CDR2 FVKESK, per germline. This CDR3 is CASSQDWSQSQETQYF. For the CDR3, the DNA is TGTGCCAGCAGCCAAGATTGGAGCCAGAGCCAAGAGACCCAGTACTTC.

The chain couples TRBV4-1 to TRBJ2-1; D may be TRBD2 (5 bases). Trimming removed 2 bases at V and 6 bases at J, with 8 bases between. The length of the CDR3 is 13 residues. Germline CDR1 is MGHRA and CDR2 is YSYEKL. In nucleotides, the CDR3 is TGCGCCAGCAGCCAACGAGGGTTCAATGAGCAGTTCTTC. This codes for CASSQRGFNEQFF.

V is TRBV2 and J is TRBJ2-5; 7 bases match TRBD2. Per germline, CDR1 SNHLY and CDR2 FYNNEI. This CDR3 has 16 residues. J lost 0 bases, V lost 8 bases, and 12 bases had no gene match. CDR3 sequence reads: CASPGGSAGNQETQYF. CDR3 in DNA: TGTGCCAGCCCTGGGGGGTCAGCGGGGAACCAAGAGACCCAGTACTTC.

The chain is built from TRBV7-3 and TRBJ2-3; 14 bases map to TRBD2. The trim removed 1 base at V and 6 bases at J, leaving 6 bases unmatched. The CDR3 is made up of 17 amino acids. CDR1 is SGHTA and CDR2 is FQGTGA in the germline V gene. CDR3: CASSLSKGLAGVDTQYF. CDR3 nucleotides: TGTGCCAGCAGCTTAAGTAAGGGACTAGCGGGAGTGGATACGCAGTATTTT. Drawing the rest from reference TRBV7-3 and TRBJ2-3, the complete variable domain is GAGVSQTPSNKVTEKGKYVELRCDPISGHTALYWYRQSLGQGPEFLIYFQGTGAADDSGLPNDRFFAVRPEGSVSTLKIQRTERGDSAVYLCASSLSKGLAGVDTQYFGPGTRLTVL.

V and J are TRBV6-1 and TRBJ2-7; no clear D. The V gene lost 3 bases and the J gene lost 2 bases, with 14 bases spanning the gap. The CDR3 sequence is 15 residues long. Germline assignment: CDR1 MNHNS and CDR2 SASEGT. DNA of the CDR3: TGTGCCAGCAGTGAGTGGCAGCCAGGTACCTACGAGCAGTACGTC. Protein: CASSEWQPGTYEQYV.

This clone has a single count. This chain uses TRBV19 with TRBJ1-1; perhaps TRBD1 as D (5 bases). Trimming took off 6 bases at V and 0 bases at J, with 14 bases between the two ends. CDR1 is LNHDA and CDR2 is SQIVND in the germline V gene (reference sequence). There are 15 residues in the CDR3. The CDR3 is CASRKPGLMNTEAFF. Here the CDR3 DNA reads TGTGCCAGTAGGAAACCGGGACTGATGAACACTGAAGCTTTCTTT. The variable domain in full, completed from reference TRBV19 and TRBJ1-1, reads DGGITQSPKYLFRKEGQNVTLSCEQNLNHDAMYWYRQDPGQGLRLIYYSQIVNDFQKGDIAEGYSVSREKKESFPLTVTSAQKNPTAFYLCASRKPGLMNTEAFFGQGTRLTVV.

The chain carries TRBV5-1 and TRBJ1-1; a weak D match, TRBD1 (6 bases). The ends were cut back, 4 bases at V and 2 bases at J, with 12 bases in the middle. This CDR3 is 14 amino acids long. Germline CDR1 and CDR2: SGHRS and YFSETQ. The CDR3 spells CASSHTQGNTEAFF. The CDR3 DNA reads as TGCGCCAGCAGCCACACACAGGGTAACACTGAAGCTTTCTTT.

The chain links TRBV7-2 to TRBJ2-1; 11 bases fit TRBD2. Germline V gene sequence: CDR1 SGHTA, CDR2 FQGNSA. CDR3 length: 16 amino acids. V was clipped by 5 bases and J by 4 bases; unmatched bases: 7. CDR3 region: CASSPTGTSGYNEQFF. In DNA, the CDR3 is TGTGCCAGCAGCCCCACCGGGACTAGCGGATACAATGAGCAGTTCTTC.

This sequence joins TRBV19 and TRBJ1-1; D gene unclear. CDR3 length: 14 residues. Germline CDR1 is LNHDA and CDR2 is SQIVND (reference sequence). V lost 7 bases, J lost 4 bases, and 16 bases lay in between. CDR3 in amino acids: CASNTGGFGTEAFF. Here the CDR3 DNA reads TGTGCCAGTAACACGGGCGGGTTTGGCACTGAAGCTTTCTTT. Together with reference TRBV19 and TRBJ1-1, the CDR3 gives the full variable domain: DGGITQSPKYLFRKEGQNVTLSCEQNLNHDAMYWYRQDPGQGLRLIYYSQIVNDFQKGDIAEGYSVSREKKESFPLTVTSAQKNPTAFYLCASNTGGFGTEAFFGQGTRLTVV.

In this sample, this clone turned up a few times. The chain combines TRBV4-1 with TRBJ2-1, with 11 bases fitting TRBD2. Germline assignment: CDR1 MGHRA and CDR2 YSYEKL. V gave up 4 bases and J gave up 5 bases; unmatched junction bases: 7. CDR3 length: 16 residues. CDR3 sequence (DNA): TGCGCCAGCAGCCCCATTCTAGCGGGGGGAGACAATGAGCAGTTCTTC. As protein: CASSPILAGGDNEQFF.

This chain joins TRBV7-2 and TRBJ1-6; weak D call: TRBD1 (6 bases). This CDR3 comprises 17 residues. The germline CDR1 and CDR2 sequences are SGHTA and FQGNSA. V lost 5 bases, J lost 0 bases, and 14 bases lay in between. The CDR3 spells CASSLEGVSSYNSPLHF. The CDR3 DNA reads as TGTGCCAGCAGCCTAGAGGGGGTGAGCTCCTATAATTCACCCCTCCACTTT.

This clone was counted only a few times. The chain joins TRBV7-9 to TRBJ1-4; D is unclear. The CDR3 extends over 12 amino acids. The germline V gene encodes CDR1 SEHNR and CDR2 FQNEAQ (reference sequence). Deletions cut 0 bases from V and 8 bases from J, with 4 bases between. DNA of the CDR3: TGTGCCAGCAGCTTAGCTCCGGAAAAACTGTTTTTT. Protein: CASSLAPEKLFF.

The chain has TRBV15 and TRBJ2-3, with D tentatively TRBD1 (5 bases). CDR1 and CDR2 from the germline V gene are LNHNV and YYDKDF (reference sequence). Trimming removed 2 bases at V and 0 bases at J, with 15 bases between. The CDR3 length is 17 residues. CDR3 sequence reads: CATSRNTWGSSTDTQYF. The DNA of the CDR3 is TGTGCCACCAGCAGAAATACCTGGGGCTCTAGCACAGATACGCAGTATTTT.

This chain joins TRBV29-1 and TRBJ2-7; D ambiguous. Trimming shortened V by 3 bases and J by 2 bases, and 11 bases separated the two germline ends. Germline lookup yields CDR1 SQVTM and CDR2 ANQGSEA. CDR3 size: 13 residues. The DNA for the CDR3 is TGCAGCGTTGAGCTCCGGAGCACCTACGAGCAGTACTTC. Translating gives CSVELRSTYEQYF.

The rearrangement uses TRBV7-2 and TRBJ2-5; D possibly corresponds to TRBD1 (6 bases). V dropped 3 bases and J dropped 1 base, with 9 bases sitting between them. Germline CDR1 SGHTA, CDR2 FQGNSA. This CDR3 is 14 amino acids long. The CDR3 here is CASSFDRIQETQYF. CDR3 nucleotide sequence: TGTGCCAGCAGCTTCGACAGGATCCAAGAGACCCAGTACTTC.

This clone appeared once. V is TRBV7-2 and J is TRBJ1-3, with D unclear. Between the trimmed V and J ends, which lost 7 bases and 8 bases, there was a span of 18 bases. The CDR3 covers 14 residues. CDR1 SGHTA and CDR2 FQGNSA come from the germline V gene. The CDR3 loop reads CASTPPGVRDTIYF. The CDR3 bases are TGTGCCAGCACCCCCCCGGGAGTTAGGGACACCATATATTTT.